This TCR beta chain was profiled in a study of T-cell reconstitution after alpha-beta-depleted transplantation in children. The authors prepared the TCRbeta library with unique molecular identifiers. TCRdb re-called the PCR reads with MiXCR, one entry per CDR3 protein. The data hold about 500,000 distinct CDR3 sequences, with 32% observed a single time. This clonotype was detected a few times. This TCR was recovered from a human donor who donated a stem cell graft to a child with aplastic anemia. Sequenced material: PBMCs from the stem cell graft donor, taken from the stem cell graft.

DNA of the CDR3: TGCGCCAGCAGCCTCAAAACAGCGGACTCCTCTCTGTCCTACAATGAGCAGTTCTTC. Encoded protein: CASSLKTADSSLSYNEQFF. The rearrangement joins TRBV4-1 to TRBJ2-1; D possibly corresponds to TRBD2 (5 bases). This CDR3 is built from 19 residues. Trimming removed 4 bases at V and 1 base at J, with 23 bases between. Germline CDR1 MGHRA, CDR2 YSYEKL.